This T cell receptor beta chain was identified during a study of post-analysis software for immune sequencing data. Regarding the study as a whole: For normalized Chao1 diversity, multiple sclerosis patients scored significantly lower than controls did. A handful of TRBV segments (TRBV5-6, TRBV5-1 and TRBV20-1 among them) occurred more frequently in patients than in controls.

The trim removed 9 bases at V and 2 bases at J, leaving 10 bases unmatched. This CDR3 is built from 17 residues. Germline CDR1 and CDR2: KGHDR and SFDVKD. TCR beta cDNA libraries included unique molecular identifiers. cDNA molecules numbering roughly 0.5 million came from about 1 to 10 million T cells. A single record per CDR3 protein comes from TCRdb applying MiXCR to the PCR reads. The sample shows 450,000 to 650,000 distinct CDR3 sequences, 44% of them seen only once. This clonotype was found a few times. The antigen remains unidentified. The chain is built from TRBV24-1 and TRBJ1-4; 11 positions agree with TRBD1. The sample consisted of blood. The receptor was derived from a girl aged 10 to 17 with multiple sclerosis. The chain's CDR3 is CATSRGQGVATNEKLFF. CDR3 in DNA: TGTGCCACCTCGAGGGGACAGGGGGTAGCGACTAATGAAAAACTGTTTTTT.